One and the same sample provided the 4 T cell receptor beta chains below, sequenced in a study of quantifying T cell responses using KT2 cells. Background on the study: Reverse transcription used primers in the TCR alpha and beta constant regions.

A single-stranded UMI oligo with SP2 sequence was ligated to cDNA 3' ends. The first PCR ran approximately 4 cycles with an equimolar RC1.1 and RC1.2 beta primer mix. TCRdb fed the UMI-ligation and nested PCR reads into MiXCR, producing one record per CDR3 protein. The table shows approximately 43,000 distinct CDR3 sequences, with approximately 15% occurring only once. Input material: PBMCs spiked with cells of the T cell clone KT2. Receptors originate from a human donor.

The CDR3 nucleotides are TGTGCCAGCAGCTTTCGACTAGCGGACAATGAGCAGTTCTTC. This gives the protein CASSFRLADNEQFF. The chain employs TRBV7-8 and TRBJ2-1; TRBD2 matches 9 bases. Germline V gene sequence: CDR1 SGHVS, CDR2 FQNEAQ. The CDR3 is made up of 14 amino acids. Trimming at V came to 3 bases and at J to 5 bases, leaving 2 bases not matched to a gene.

J is TRBJ2-2 and V is TRBV3-1; D call uncertain. The CDR3 has 15 residues. With 3 bases removed from V and 1 base from J, the gap between germline ends came to 9 bases. CDR1 and CDR2 (germline): LGHDT, YNNKEL (reference sequence). CDR3 in amino acids: CASSQITENTGELFF. Written as DNA, the CDR3 is TGTGCCAGCAGCCAGATCACAGAGAACACCGGGGAGCTGTTTTTT.

The rearrangement links TRBV29-1 to TRBJ1-3; D is possibly TRBD1 (6 bases). This CDR3 contains 12 residues. In germline, CDR1 is SQVTM, CDR2 ANQGSEA. The V end was cut by 6 bases, the J end by 6 bases, with 12 bases between. CDR3 sequence reads: CSVDQGQNTIYF. CDR3 coding DNA: TGCAGCGTCGATCAGGGGCAAAACACCATATATTTT.

V is TRBV6-6 and J is TRBJ2-6, with TRBD1 matching over 7 bases. The CDR3 loop spans 17 amino acids. Trimming at V came to 4 bases and at J to 0 bases, leaving 6 bases not matched to a gene. Per germline, CDR1 MNHNY and CDR2 SVGAGI (reference sequence). CDR3 in amino acids: CASSLQGISSGANVLTF. CDR3 coding DNA: TGTGCCAGCAGTTTACAGGGGATAAGCTCTGGGGCCAACGTCCTGACTTTC.